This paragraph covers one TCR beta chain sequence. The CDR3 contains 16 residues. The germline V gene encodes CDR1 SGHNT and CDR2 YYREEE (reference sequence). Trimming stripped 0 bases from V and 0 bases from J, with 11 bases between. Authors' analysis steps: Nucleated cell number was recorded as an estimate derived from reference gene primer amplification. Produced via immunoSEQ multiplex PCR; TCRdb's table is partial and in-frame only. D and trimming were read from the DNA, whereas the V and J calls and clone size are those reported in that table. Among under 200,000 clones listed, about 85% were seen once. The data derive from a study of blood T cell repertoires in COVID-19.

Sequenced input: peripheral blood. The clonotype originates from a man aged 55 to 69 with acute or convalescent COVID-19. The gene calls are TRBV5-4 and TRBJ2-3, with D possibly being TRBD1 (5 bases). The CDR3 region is CASSLGRGSSTDTQYF. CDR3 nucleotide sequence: TGTGCCAGCAGCTTGGGTAGGGGCTCTAGCACAGATACGCAGTATTTT.